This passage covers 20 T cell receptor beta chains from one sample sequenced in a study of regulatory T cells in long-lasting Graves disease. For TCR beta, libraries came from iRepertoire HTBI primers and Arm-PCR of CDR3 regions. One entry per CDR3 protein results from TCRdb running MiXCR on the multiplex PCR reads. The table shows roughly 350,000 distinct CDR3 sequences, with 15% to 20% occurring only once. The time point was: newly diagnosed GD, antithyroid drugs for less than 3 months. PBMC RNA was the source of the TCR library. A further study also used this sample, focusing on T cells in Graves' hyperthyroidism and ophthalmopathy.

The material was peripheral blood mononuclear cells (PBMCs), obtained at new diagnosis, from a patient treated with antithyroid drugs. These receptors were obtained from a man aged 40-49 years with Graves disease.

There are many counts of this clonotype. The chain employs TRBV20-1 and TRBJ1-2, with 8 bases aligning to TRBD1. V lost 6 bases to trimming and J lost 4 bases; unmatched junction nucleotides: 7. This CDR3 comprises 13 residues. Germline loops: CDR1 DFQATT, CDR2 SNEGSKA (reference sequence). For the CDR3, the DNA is TGCAGTGCGCAAGGACAGGGTATCTATGGCTACACCTTC. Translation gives CSAQGQGIYGYTF.

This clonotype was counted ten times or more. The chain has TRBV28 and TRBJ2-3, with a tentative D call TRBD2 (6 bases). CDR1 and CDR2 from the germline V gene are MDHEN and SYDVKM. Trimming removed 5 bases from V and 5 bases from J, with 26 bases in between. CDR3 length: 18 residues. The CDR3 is CASSPGGWGNLRGDTQYF. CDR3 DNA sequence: TGTGCCAGCAGTCCTGGGGGGTGGGGCAATCTGCGGGGAGATACGCAGTATTTT.

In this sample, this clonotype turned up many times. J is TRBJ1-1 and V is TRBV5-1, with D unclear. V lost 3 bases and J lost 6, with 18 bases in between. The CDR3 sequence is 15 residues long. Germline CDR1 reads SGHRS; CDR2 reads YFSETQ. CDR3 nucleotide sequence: TGCGCCAGCAGCTCGAACCTCCAGGCTCGGGCTGAAGCTTTCTTT. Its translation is CASSSNLQARAEAFF.

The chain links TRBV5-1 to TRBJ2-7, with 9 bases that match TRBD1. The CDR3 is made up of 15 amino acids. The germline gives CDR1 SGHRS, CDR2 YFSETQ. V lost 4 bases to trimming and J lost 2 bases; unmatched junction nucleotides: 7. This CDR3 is CASSNRGPETYEQYF. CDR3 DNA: TGCGCCAGCAGCAACAGGGGGCCGGAGACCTACGAGCAGTACTTC. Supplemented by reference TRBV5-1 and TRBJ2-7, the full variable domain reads KAGVTQTPRYLIKTRGQQVTLSCSPISGHRSVSWYQQTPGQGLQFLFEYFSETQRNKGNFPGRFSGRQFSNSRSEMNVSTLELGDSALYLCASSNRGPETYEQYFGPGTRLTVT.

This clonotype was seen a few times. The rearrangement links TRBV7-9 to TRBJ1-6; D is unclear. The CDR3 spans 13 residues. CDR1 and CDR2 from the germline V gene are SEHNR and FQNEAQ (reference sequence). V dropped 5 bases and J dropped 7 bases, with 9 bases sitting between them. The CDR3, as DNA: TGTGCCAGCAGCCAAGCCGGAAATTCACCCCTCCACTTT. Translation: CASSQAGNSPLHF.

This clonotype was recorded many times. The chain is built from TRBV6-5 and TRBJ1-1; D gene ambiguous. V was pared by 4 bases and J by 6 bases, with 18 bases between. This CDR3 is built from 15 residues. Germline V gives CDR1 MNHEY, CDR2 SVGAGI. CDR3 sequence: CASSSTDGLRPEAFF. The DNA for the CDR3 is TGTGCCAGCAGTTCCACGGACGGTTTAAGGCCTGAAGCTTTCTTT.

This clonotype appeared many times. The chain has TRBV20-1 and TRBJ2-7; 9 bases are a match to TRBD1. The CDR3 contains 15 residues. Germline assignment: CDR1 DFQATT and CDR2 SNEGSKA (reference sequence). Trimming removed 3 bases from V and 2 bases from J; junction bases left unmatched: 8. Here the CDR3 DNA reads TGCAGTGCTAGTGGACCCGGGACAGGGACCTACGAGCAGTACTTC. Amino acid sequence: CSASGPGTGTYEQYF.

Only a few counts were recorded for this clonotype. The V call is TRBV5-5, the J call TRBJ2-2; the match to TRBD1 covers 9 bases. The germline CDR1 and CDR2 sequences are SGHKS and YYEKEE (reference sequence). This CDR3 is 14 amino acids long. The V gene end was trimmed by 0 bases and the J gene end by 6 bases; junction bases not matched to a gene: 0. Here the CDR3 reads CASSLGQGAGELFF. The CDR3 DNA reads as TGTGCCAGCAGCTTGGGACAGGGGGCCGGGGAGCTGTTTTTT.

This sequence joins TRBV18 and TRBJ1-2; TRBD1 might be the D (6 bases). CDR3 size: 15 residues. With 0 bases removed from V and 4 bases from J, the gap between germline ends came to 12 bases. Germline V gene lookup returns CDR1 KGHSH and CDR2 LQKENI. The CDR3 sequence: CASSPPPGAGYGYTF. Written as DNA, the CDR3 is TGTGCCAGCTCACCACCCCCGGGGGCCGGCTATGGCTACACCTTC.

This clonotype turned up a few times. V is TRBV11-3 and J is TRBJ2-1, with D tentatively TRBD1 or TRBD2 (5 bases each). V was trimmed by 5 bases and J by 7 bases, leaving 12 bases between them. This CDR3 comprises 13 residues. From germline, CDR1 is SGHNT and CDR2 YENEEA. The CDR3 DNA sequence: TGTGCCAGCAGCCCAGGGACCATAAATGAGCAGTTCTTC. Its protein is CASSPGTINEQFF.

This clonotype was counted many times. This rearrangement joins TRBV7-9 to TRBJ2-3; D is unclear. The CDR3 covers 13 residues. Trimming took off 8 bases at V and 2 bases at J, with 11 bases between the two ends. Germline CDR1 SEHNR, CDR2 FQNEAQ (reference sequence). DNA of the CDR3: TGTGCCAGCCAGAAAGAGTACACAGATACGCAGTATTTT. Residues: CASQKEYTDTQYF.

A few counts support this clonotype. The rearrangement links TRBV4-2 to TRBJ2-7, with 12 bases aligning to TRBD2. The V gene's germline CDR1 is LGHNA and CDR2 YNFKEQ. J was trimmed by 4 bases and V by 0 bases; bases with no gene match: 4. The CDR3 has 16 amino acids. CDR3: CASSQDRLAGGYEQYF. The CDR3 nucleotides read TGTGCCAGCAGCCAAGATCGCCTAGCGGGGGGGTACGAGCAGTACTTC.

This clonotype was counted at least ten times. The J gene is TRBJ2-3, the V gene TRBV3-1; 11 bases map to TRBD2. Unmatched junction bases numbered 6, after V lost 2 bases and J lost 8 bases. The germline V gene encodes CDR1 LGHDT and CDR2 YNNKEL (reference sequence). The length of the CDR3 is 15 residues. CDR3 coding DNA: TGTGCCAGCAGCCAATCCCTAGCGGGGGGTTCTACGCAGTATTTT. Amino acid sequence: CASSQSLAGGSTQYF.

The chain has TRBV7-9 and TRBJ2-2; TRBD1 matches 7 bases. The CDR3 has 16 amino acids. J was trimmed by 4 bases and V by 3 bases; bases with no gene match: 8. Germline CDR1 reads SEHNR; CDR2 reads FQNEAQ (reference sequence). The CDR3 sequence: CASSFPGQKGTGELFF. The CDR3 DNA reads TGTGCCAGCAGCTTTCCGGGACAGAAGGGCACCGGGGAGCTGTTTTTT.

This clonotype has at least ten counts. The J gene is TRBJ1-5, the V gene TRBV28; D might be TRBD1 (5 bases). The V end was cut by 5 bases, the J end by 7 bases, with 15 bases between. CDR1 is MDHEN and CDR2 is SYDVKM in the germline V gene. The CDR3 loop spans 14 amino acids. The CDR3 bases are TGTGCCAGCAGTCCTCACTACAGGTTCCAGCCCCAGCATTTT. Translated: CASSPHYRFQPQHF.

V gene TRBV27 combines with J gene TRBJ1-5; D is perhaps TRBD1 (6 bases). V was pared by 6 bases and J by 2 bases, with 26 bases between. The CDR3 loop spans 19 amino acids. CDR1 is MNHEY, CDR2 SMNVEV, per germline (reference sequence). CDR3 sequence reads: CASRKYPQQGPGGNQPQHF. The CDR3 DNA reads TGTGCCAGCAGGAAGTATCCCCAGCAGGGGCCAGGGGGCAATCAGCCCCAGCATTTT.

The CDR3 is CASTYGDLNTEAFF. In nucleotides, the CDR3 is TGCGCCAGCACCTACGGGGATCTGAACACTGAAGCTTTCTTT. The chain is built from TRBV5-1 and TRBJ1-1; D ambiguous. This CDR3 is 14 amino acids long. Trimming stripped 6 bases from V and 0 bases from J, with 12 bases between. The germline CDR1 and CDR2 sequences are SGHRS and YFSETQ.

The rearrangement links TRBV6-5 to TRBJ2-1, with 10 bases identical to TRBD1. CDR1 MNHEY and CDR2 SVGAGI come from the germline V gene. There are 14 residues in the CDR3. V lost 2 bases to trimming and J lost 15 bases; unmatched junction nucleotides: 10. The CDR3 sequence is CASSYPGQGPRRFF. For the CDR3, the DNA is TGTGCCAGCAGTTACCCGGGACAGGGGCCTCGGCGGTTCTTC.

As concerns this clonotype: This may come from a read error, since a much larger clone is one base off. As DNA, the CDR3 is TGTGCCGGCAGTGAAGCGTGGCTAGCGGCGTACAATGAGCAGTTCTTC. Its protein is CAGSEAWLAAYNEQFF. The V and J genes are TRBV6-2 or TRBV6-3 and TRBJ2-1, with 7 nucleotides matching TRBD2. The germline gives CDR1 MNHEY, CDR2 SVGEGT. The CDR3 is 16 amino acids.

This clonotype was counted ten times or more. The CDR3 nucleotides are TGCAGTGCCAGCCCAGGCAGGGACTCCTACGAGCAGTACTTC. It encodes CSASPGRDSYEQYF. The V and J genes are TRBV20-1 and TRBJ2-7; maybe TRBD1 (5 bases). There are 14 residues in the CDR3. Per the germline V gene, CDR1 is DFQATT and CDR2 is SNEGSKA (reference sequence). Trimming removed 6 bases from V and 0 bases from J, with 15 bases in between.